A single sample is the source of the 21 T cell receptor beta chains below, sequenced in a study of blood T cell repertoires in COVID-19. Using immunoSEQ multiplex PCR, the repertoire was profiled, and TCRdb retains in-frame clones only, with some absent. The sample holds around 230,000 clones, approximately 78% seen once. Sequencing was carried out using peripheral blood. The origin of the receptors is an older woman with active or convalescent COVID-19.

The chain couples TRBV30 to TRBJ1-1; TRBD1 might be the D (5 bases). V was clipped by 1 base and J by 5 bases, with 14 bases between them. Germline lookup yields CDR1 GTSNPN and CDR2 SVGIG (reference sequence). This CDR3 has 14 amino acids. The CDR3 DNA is TGTGCCTGGAGTGAGGGGCGGGGACGGACTGAAGCTTTCTTT. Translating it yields CAWSEGRGRTEAFF.

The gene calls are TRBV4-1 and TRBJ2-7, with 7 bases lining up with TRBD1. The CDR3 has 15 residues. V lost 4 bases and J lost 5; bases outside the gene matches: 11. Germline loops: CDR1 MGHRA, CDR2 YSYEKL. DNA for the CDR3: TGCGCCAGCAGCCTCAGACAGGGTTCTAGAGACGAGCAGTACTTC. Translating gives CASSLRQGSRDEQYF.

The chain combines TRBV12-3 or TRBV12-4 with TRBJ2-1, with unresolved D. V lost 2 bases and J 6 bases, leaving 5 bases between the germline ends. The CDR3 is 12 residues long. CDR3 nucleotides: TGTGCCAGCAGTTTATCGGGCAATGAGCAGTTCTTC. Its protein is CASSLSGNEQFF.

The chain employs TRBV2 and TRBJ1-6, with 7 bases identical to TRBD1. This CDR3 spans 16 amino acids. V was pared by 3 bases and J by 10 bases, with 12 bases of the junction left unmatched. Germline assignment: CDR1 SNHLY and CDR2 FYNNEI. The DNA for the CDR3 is TGTGCCAGCAGTGACTGGCAACCGGGACAGTACTCACCCCTCCACTTT. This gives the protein CASSDWQPGQYSPLHF.

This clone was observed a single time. CDR3 region: CASSPDGAADTQYF. The DNA for the CDR3 is TGTGCCAGCTCACCTGATGGGGCGGCAGATACGCAGTATTTT. The chain couples TRBV18 to TRBJ2-3, with a weak D call TRBD1 (5 bases). Germline V gives CDR1 KGHSH, CDR2 LQKENI. With 3 bases removed from V and 4 bases from J, the gap between germline ends came to 11 bases. The CDR3 extends over 14 amino acids.

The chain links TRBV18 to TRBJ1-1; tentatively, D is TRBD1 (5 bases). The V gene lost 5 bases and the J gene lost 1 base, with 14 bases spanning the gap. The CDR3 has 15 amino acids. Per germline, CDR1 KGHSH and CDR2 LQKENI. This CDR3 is CASSTTGLPNTEAFF. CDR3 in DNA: TGTGCCAGCTCAACCACAGGTCTTCCGAACACTGAAGCTTTCTTT.

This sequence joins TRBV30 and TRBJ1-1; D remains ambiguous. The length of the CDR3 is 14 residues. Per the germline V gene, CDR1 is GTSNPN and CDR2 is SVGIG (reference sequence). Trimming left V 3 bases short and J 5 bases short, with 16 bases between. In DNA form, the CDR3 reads TGTGCCTGGAGGGGGAGTGTACACCCGACTGAAGCTTTCTTT. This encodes CAWRGSVHPTEAFF. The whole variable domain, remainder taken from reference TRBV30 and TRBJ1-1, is SQTIHQWPATLVQPVGSPLSLECTVEGTSNPNLYWYRQAAGRGLQLLFYSVGIGQISSEVPQNLSASRPQDRQFILSSKKLLLSDSGFYLCAWRGSVHPTEAFFGQGTRLTVV.

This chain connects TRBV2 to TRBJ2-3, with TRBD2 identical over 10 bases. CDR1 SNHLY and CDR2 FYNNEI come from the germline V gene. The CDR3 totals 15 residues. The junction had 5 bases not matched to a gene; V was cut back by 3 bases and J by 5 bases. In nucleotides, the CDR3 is TGTGCCAGCAGTGATCAGCGGGGGGGCGTAGATACGCAGTATTTT. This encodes CASSDQRGGVDTQYF.

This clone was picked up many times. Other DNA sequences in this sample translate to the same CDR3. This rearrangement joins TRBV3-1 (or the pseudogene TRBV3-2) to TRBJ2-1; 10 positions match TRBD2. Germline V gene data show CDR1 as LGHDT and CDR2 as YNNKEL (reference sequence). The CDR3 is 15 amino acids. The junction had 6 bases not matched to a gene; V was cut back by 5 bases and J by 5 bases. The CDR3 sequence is CASSYSGGANNEQFF. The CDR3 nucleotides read TGTGCCAGCAGCTACAGCGGGGGGGCGAACAATGAGCAGTTCTTC.

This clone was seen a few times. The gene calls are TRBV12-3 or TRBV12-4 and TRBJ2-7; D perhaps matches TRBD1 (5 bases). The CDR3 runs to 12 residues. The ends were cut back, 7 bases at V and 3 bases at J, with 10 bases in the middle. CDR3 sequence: CASTQTVYEQYF. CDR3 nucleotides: TGTGCCAGCACCCAGACAGTCTACGAGCAGTACTTC.

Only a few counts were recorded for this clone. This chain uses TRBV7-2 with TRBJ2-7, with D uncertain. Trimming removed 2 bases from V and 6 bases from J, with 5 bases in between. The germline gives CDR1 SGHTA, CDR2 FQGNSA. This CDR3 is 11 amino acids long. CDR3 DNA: TGTGCCAGCAGCTTATCGCGCGAGCAGTACTTC. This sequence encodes CASSLSREQYF.

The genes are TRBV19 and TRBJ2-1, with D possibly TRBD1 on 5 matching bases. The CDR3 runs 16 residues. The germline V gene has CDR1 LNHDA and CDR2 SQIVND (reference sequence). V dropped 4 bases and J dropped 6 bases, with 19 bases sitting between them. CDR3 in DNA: TGTGCCAGTAGTACCGGGTGGAGCAGGGTACGCAATGAGCAGTTCTTC. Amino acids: CASSTGWSRVRNEQFF.

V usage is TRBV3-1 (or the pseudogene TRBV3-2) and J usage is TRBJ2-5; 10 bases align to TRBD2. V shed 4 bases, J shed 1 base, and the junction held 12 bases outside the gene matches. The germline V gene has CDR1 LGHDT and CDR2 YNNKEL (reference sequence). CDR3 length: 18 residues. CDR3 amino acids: CASSLRVAGGFSQETQYF. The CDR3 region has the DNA TGTGCCAGCAGCCTCCGGGTAGCGGGGGGTTTCTCCCAAGAGACCCAGTACTTC.

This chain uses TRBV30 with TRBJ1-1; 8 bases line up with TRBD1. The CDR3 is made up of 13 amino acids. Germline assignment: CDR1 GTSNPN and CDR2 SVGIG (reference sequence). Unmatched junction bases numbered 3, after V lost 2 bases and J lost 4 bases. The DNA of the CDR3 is TGTGCCTGGAGTCGGACAGGGCCCACTGAAGCTTTCTTT. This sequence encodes CAWSRTGPTEAFF.

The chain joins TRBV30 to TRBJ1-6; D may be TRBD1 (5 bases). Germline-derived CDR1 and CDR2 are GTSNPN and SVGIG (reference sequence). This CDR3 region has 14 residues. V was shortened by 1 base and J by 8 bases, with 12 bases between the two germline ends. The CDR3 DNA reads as TGTGCCTGGAGTGAGGGAGGGGCCTATTCACCCCTCCACTTT. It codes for CAWSEGGAYSPLHF.

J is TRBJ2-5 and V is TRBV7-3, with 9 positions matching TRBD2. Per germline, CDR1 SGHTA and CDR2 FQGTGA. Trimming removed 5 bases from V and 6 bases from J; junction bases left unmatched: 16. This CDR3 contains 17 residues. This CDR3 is CASSPVGGGGAGKTQYF. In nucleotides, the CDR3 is TGTGCCAGCAGCCCCGTAGGGGGCGGGGGGGCCGGTAAGACCCAGTACTTC.

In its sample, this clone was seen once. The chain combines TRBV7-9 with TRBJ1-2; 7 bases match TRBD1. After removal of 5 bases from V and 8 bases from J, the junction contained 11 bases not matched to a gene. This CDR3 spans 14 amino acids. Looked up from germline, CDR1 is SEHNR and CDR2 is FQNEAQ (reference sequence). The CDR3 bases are TGTGCCAGCAGCCATCTTGGGACAGCGGACGGCTACACCTTC. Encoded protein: CASSHLGTADGYTF.

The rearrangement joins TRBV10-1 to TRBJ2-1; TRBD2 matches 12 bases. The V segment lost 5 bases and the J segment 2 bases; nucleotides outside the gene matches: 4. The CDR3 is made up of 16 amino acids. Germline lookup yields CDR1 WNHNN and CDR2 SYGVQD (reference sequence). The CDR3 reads CASSSLAGGTYNEQFF. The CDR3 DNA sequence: TGCGCCAGCAGTTCACTAGCGGGGGGTACCTACAATGAGCAGTTCTTC.

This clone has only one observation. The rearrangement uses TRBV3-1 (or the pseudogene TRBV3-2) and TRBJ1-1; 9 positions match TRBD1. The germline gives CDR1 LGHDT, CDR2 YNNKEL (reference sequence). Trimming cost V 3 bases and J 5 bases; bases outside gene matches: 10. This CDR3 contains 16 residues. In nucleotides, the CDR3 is TGTGCCAGCAGCCACAACCCCGGGACAGGGAAAACTGAAGCTTTCTTT. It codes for CASSHNPGTGKTEAFF.

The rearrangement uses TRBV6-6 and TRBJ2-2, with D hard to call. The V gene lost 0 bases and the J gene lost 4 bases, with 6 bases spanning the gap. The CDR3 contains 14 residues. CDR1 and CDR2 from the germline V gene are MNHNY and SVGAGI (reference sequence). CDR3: CASSYSSGTGELFF. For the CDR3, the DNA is TGTGCCAGCAGTTACTCTTCGGGCACCGGGGAGCTGTTTTTT.

The CDR3 is CASSSTRQGRVSNVLTF. In nucleotides, the CDR3 is TGTGCCAGCAGTTCGACCCGGCAGGGAAGGGTTTCCAACGTCCTGACTTTC. The chain has TRBV27 and TRBJ2-6; weak D call: TRBD1 (5 bases). Deletions cut 4 bases from V and 8 bases from J, with 21 bases between. The CDR3 is made up of 17 amino acids. Germline CDR1 reads MNHEY; CDR2 reads SMNVEV (reference sequence).